Here is one TCR beta chain with its context. All the donors were Caucasian adults who lived in Nashville, Tennessee. The sample comes from a study of shared clonotypes between healthy human individuals. Turning to the study itself: The donors, two women and a few men, were aged 18 to 49.

This CDR3 spans 16 amino acids. Germline lookup yields CDR1 MNHEY and CDR2 SMNVEV (reference sequence). The V end was cut by 1 base, the J end by 4 bases, with 16 bases between. The study ran the assay at deep level. The table came from immunoSEQ multiplex PCR; TCRdb's copy has only in-frame clones and leaves some out. The table has some 1 million clones, around four fifths seen once. Sequencing used memory CD4+ T cells sorted from blood. Sample subset: CD45RA-negative fraction. The TCR comes from a man younger than 35 in good health. The V gene is TRBV27, the J gene TRBJ1-2; unclear D gene. The CDR3 sequence: CASSLYASRSAYGYTF. The CDR3 DNA reads TGTGCCAGCAGTTTATACGCCAGTAGATCTGCCTATGGCTACACCTTC.